These 5 T cell receptor beta chains share one sample of origin, sequenced in a study of T cell repertoires in cytomegalovirus infection. TCRdb re-called the reads through MiXCR, storing one row per CDR3 protein. The table records about 740,000 distinct CDR3 sequences, roughly 36% of them present only once. The material sequenced was PBMCs. The receptors originated from a human donor in good health (CMV status not recorded). Some clones in this sample may be carry-over from other donors' samples.

This clonotype came up a few times. The gene calls are TRBV7-9 and TRBJ1-2; perhaps TRBD1 as D (6 bases). Trimming shortened V by 5 bases and J by 9 bases, and 19 bases separated the two germline ends. CDR1 SEHNR and CDR2 FQNEAQ come from the germline V gene (reference sequence). This CDR3 is 14 amino acids long. Written as DNA, the CDR3 is TGTGCCAGCAGCACCCCCGGGACAAGTTCTCGCTACACCTTC. Its translation: CASSTPGTSSRYTF.

In DNA form, the CDR3 reads TGTGCCTGGAGCCACGGGGCAGGGTACACCGGGGAGCTGTTTTTT. Translating gives CAWSHGAGYTGELFF. The gene calls are TRBV30 and TRBJ2-2; D could derive from TRBD1 or TRBD2 (5 bases each). V lost 3 bases and J 3 bases, leaving 14 bases between the germline ends. This CDR3 comprises 15 residues. In germline, CDR1 is GTSNPN, CDR2 SVGIG (reference sequence).

Notes on this clonotype: Given a much more abundant clone one base away, this may be a read error. The chain couples TRBV7-8 to TRBJ2-3, with D maybe TRBD2 (7 bases). Germline CDR1 is SGHVS and CDR2 is FQNEAQ. Trimming cost V 5 bases and J 1 base, with 16 bases left between them. The CDR3 totals 16 residues. The DNA for the CDR3 is TGTGCCAGCAGCCCGCCCCCGCGGGGGCGCACAGATACGCAGTATTTT. It encodes CASSPPPRGRTDTQYF.

This clonotype occurred a few times. Here the CDR3 DNA reads TGTGCCAGCAGTGGGCAGGGCCAAGAAAAACTGTTTTTT. Translating it yields CASSGQGQEKLFF. The chain uses TRBV25-1 and TRBJ1-4; possibly TRBD1 for D (5 bases). Germline lookup yields CDR1 MGHDK and CDR2 SYGVNS. Deletions cut 4 bases from V and 8 bases from J, with 11 bases between. This CDR3 is 13 amino acids long.

In this sample, this clonotype turned up a few times. The J gene is TRBJ1-2, the V gene TRBV15; no reliable D call. The germline V gene encodes CDR1 LNHNV and CDR2 YYDKDF (reference sequence). Between the trimmed V and J ends, which lost 0 bases and 8 bases, there was a span of 19 bases. This CDR3 contains 16 residues. This CDR3 is CATSRDYGKTPLGYTF. The CDR3 coding sequence is TGTGCCACCAGCAGAGATTACGGGAAGACCCCCCTAGGCTACACCTTC.